The entry that follows covers one TCR beta chain sequence. Its antigen is currently unknown. The sample comes from a study of blood T cells in healthy people across ages. Points from the study as a whole: Higher diversity, along with more naive CD4+ cells, distinguished long-lived donors from aged donors.

Using a J-beta primer mix together with a sample-barcoded 5' primer, a second PCR was run for roughly 7 to 11 cycles. One entry per CDR3 protein results from TCRdb running MiXCR on the 5' RACE reads. The sample lists roughly 1.5 million distinct CDR3 sequences; 42% were seen once. The CDR3 sequence is 15 residues long. Per germline, CDR1 MNHEY and CDR2 SVGEGT. Trimming took off 8 bases at V and 0 bases at J, with 17 bases between the two ends. This sequence originates from a woman under 30 in good health. The sample comprised blood. This chain connects TRBV6-2 or TRBV6-3 to TRBJ2-7, with D unclear. Written as DNA, the CDR3 is TGTGCCAGCCAAAGACCGACCCTCAGCTCCTACGAGCAGTACTTC. As protein: CASQRPTLSSYEQYF.